This T cell receptor beta chain was sequenced for a study of T cell repertoires in cytomegalovirus infection. TCRdb itself ran the reads through MiXCR, one entry per CDR3 protein. The table has approximately 500,000 distinct CDR3 sequences, approximately 17% seen once. This clonotype has a count of ten or more. The antigen remains undetermined. Overall study findings and caveats: Cumulative public TCR beta family frequency identified carriers of CMV plus the relevant HLA.

V trimming: 1 base; J trimming: 10 bases; junction bases outside the gene matches: 13. The V gene's germline CDR1 is LGHNT and CDR2 FRNRAP. The CDR3 has 17 amino acids. The genes are TRBV12-5 and TRBJ2-1; 10 bases are a match to TRBD1. The sequenced sample consisted of CD8+ T cells from PBMCs. The origin of this receptor is a human donor in good health (CMV status not recorded). Some clones in this sample may be carry-over from other donors' samples. Here the CDR3 DNA reads TGTGCTAGTGGTTTGGCCTCGGCACTGACAGGGGGCGGAGAGCAGTTCTTC. Residues: CASGLASALTGGGEQFF.